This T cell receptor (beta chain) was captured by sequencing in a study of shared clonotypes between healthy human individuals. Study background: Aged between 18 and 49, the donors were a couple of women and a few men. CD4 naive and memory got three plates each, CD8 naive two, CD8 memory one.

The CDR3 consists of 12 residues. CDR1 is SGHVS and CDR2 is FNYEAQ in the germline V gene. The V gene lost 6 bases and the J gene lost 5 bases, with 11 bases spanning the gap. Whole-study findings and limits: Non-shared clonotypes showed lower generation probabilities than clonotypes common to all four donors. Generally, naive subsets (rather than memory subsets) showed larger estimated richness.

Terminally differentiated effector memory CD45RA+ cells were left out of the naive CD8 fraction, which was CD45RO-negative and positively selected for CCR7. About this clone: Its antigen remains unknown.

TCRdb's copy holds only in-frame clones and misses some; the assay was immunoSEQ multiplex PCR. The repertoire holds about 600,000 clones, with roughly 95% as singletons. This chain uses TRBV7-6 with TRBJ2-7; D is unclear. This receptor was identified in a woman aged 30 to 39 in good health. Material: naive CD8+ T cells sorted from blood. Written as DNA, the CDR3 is TGTGCCAGCAGTACCTTCCGGAACGAGCAGTACTTC. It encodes CASSTFRNEQYF.